This T cell receptor beta chain was documented in a study of siplizumab effects on memory and regulatory T cells. Notes on this clone: Its target is unknown.

The V gene's germline CDR1 is SEHNR and CDR2 FQNEAQ (reference sequence). The J segment lost 12 bases and the V segment lost 5 bases, leaving 13 bases of the junction unmatched. The CDR3 is 15 amino acids. Study-wide findings and caveats: An assignable phenotype, naive or memory, was missing from roughly 84-95% of proliferating CD4+ or CD8+ clones. The apparent diversity of naive T cells exceeded that of memory cells, and naive T cells seemed to make a major contribution to the alloresponse. Siplizumab led to significantly less abundant alloreactive sequences that could be traced back to unstimulated CD4+ memory cells. The study did not confirm that proliferating Tregs from siplizumab cultures were suppressive.

Assay: immunoSEQ multiplex PCR; the TCRdb copy retains only in-frame clones and omits some. The sample holds about 87,000 clones, over 85% seen once. The chain has TRBV7-9 and TRBJ1-6, with 7 bases lining up with TRBD1. The sample comprised non-Treg CD4+ T cells sorted from blood. This receptor was taken from a human donor in good health. CDR3 loop: CASSVAGTAVGPLHF. The DNA for the CDR3 is TGTGCCAGCAGCGTTGCCGGGACAGCCGTGGGACCCCTCCACTTT.